Below, 29 T cell receptor beta chains from the same sample are listed, as sequenced in a study of T cells in localized non-small cell lung cancer. Method: immunoSEQ multiplex PCR; TCRdb's copy keeps in-frame clones and lacks some. The sample shows about 55,000 clones, 65% to 85% of them seen only once. This specimen consisted of peripheral blood mononuclear cells, obtained before any cancer treatment. Every receptor here comes from a man between 40 and 75 years old with stage III lung adenocarcinoma.

V and J are TRBV5-6 and TRBJ1-1; TRBD1 matches 8 bases. Per the germline V gene, CDR1 is SGHDT and CDR2 is YYEEEE. Trimming removed 5 bases from V and 3 bases from J; junction bases left unmatched: 3. The CDR3 consists of 13 residues. The CDR3 region has the DNA TGTGCCAGCAGTAAGGACAGGGACACTGAAGCTTTCTTT. It specifies CASSKDRDTEAFF.

V is TRBV7-6 and J is TRBJ2-7, with 7 bases aligning to TRBD1. CDR1 is SGHVS, CDR2 FNYEAQ, per germline. The trim removed 5 bases at V and 3 bases at J, leaving 4 bases unmatched. The CDR3 consists of 13 residues. The CDR3 sequence is CASSPRTGYEQYF. The DNA of the CDR3 is TGTGCCAGCAGCCCCAGGACAGGCTACGAGCAGTACTTC.

The rearrangement joins TRBV6-5 to TRBJ2-5; D remains ambiguous. CDR1 is MNHEY, CDR2 SVGAGI, per germline. The CDR3 sequence is 11 residues long. Trimming shortened V by 0 bases and J by 7 bases, and 3 bases separated the two germline ends. The CDR3 is CASSYSGTQYF. The CDR3 nucleotides read TGTGCCAGCAGTTACTCGGGGACCCAGTACTTC.

The chain employs TRBV19 and TRBJ1-5; D is possibly TRBD1 (5 bases). Trimming left V 6 bases short and J 2 bases short, with 11 bases between. This CDR3 region has 14 residues. The germline CDR1 and CDR2 sequences are LNHDA and SQIVND (reference sequence). The DNA for the CDR3 is TGTGCCAGTAGAGGGGTCGGAGGCAATCAGCCCCAGCATTTT. This encodes CASRGVGGNQPQHF. The full variable domain, with the rest looked up from reference TRBV19 and TRBJ1-5, is DGGITQSPKYLFRKEGQNVTLSCEQNLNHDAMYWYRQDPGQGLRLIYYSQIVNDFQKGDIAEGYSVSREKKESFPLTVTSAQKNPTAFYLCASRGVGGNQPQHFGDGTRLSIL.

This chain uses TRBV5-1 with TRBJ2-2, with D perhaps matching TRBD1 (6 bases). CDR1 is SGHRS and CDR2 is YFSETQ in the germline V gene. CDR3 length: 16 amino acids. Trimming shortened V by 2 bases and J by 1 base, and 12 bases separated the two germline ends. CDR3 coding DNA: TGCGCCAGCAGCTTCTCAGGGGAAGGGAACACCGGGGAGCTGTTTTTT. Translation gives CASSFSGEGNTGELFF. The entire variable domain, with the rest obtained from reference TRBV5-1 and TRBJ2-2, is as follows: KAGVTQTPRYLIKTRGQQVTLSCSPISGHRSVSWYQQTPGQGLQFLFEYFSETQRNKGNFPGRFSGRQFSNSRSEMNVSTLELGDSALYLCASSFSGEGNTGELFFGEGSRLTVL.

The chain joins TRBV30 to TRBJ1-4; 12 positions match TRBD1. After removal of 1 base from V and 3 bases from J, the junction contained 3 bases not matched to a gene. This CDR3 has 16 amino acids. Germline values: CDR1 GTSNPN, CDR2 SVGIG (reference sequence). The CDR3 protein is CAWSAGQGAANEKLFF. DNA for the CDR3: TGTGCCTGGAGTGCGGGACAGGGGGCAGCTAATGAAAAACTGTTTTTT.

The chain is built from TRBV5-4 and TRBJ2-5; D possibly matches TRBD1 or TRBD2 (5 bases each). V was clipped by 2 bases and J by 5 bases, with 13 bases between them. Germline CDR1 SGHNT, CDR2 YYREEE (reference sequence). The length of the CDR3 is 14 residues. The CDR3 loop reads CASSFGTNVETQYF. The CDR3 bases are TGTGCCAGCAGCTTTGGGACCAACGTGGAGACCCAGTACTTC. Full variable domain (remainder filled in from reference TRBV5-4 and TRBJ2-5): ETGVTQSPTHLIKTRGQQVTLRCSSQSGHNTVSWYQQALGQGPQFIFQYYREEENGRGNFPPRFSGLQFPNYSSELNVNALELDDSALYLCASSFGTNVETQYFGPGTRLLVL.

This clone was seen a single time. V usage is TRBV11-2 and J usage is TRBJ2-1; D is uncertain. This CDR3 has 14 amino acids. V lost 2 bases and J lost 9, with 14 bases in between. Germline V gene lookup returns CDR1 SGHAT and CDR2 FQNNGV. The chain's CDR3 is CASSLIYNSREQFF. The CDR3 bases are TGTGCCAGCAGCTTAATCTACAACAGCCGTGAGCAGTTCTTC.

The genes are TRBV7-9 and TRBJ2-7; TRBD2 is a possible D gene (6 bases). The CDR3 extends over 13 amino acids. Germline V gene data show CDR1 as SEHNR and CDR2 as FQNEAQ (reference sequence). V shed 5 bases and J shed 6 bases, with 14 bases lying between them. The CDR3 protein is CASSRDSQSEQYF. The CDR3 DNA reads TGTGCCAGCAGCCGGGACTCCCAGTCCGAGCAGTACTTC.

This rearrangement joins TRBV4-2 to TRBJ1-2; the D gene is possibly TRBD1 (6 bases). The CDR3 has 12 amino acids. Trimming removed 4 bases from V and 8 bases from J, with 11 bases in between. Germline V CDR1 and CDR2: LGHNA, YNFKEQ. CDR3 amino acids: CASSPRDRGYTF. The CDR3 region has the DNA TGTGCCAGCAGCCCCCGAGACAGGGGCTACACCTTC.

The V call is TRBV2, the J call TRBJ2-3; maybe TRBD2 (5 bases). Trimming shortened V by 8 bases and J by 6 bases, and 21 bases separated the two germline ends. This CDR3 comprises 15 residues. Germline V lookup: CDR1 SNHLY, CDR2 FYNNEI. CDR3 protein: CASHRAAGRVDTQYF. The CDR3 DNA reads as TGTGCCAGCCATAGAGCGGCGGGTAGGGTGGATACGCAGTATTTT.

The V call is TRBV23-1, the J call TRBJ2-2; D is perhaps TRBD2 (7 bases). TRBV23-1 has ORF status, its function being uncertain. This CDR3 is built from 15 residues. The V and J ends lost 0 bases and 7 bases respectively, with 12 bases between them. CDR3 coding DNA: TGCGCCAGCAGTCAATCGACGGGGGGCGACGGGGAGCTGTTTTTT. This codes for CASSQSTGGDGELFF.

V and J are TRBV7-9 and TRBJ2-2; D unresolved. This CDR3 has 13 residues. Trimming removed 3 bases at V and 7 bases at J, with 9 bases between. The germline V gene has CDR1 SEHNR and CDR2 FQNEAQ (reference sequence). In DNA form, the CDR3 reads TGTGCCAGCAGCTTGCTCGACGGCGGGGAGCTGTTTTTT. As protein: CASSLLDGGELFF.

This sequence joins TRBV21-1 and TRBJ2-7; the D call in the table, TRBD2, was not verified against the DNA. TRBV21-1 represents a pseudogene. The CDR3 has 15 amino acids. The CDR3 sequence: CASSNGIPGGYEQYF. Here the CDR3 DNA reads TGTGCCAGCAGCAATGGGATACCCGGGGGCTACGAGCAGTACTTC.

The rearrangement joins TRBV9 to TRBJ2-5, with TRBD1 as a possible D gene (6 bases). CDR1 is SGDLS, CDR2 YYNGEE, per germline. The length of the CDR3 is 14 residues. Trimming shortened V by 4 bases and J by 3 bases, and 13 bases separated the two germline ends. The CDR3 coding sequence is TGTGCCAGCAGCTACAGGACAGCTGAAGAGACCCAGTACTTC. This translates into CASSYRTAEETQYF.

The V call is TRBV7-9, the J call TRBJ1-5, with D unclear. From germline, CDR1 is SEHNR and CDR2 FQNEAQ (reference sequence). CDR3 length: 16 amino acids. V lost 4 bases to trimming and J lost 7 bases, with 20 bases between them. The CDR3 region has the DNA TGTGCCAGCAGCTCCCGGAAAGGTCGGGGAAGACAGCCCCAGCATTTT. The encoded protein is CASSSRKGRGRQPQHF.

The rearrangement uses TRBV30 and TRBJ1-1, with a weak D call TRBD1 (5 bases). V was clipped by 0 bases and J by 11 bases, with 16 bases between them. Germline CDR1 reads GTSNPN; CDR2 reads SVGIG (reference sequence). This CDR3 spans 13 amino acids. CDR3 in amino acids: CAWSVPTRVEAFF. CDR3 coding DNA: TGTGCCTGGAGTGTACCCACCAGGGTTGAGGCTTTCTTT.

The chain combines TRBV27 with TRBJ1-5; 8 bases are a match to TRBD1. The germline V gene has CDR1 MNHEY and CDR2 SMNVEV (reference sequence). The trim removed 4 bases at V and 5 bases at J, leaving 4 bases unmatched. The CDR3 consists of 14 residues. CDR3 loop: CASSSSGGDQPQHF. CDR3 coding DNA: TGTGCCAGCAGTTCCTCAGGGGGCGATCAGCCCCAGCATTTT.

The chain carries TRBV6-6 and TRBJ2-6; D call uncertain. CDR1 is MNHNY, CDR2 SVGAGI, per germline (reference sequence). The CDR3 length is 13 residues. Here the CDR3 DNA reads TGTGTGACCCTGAGCTCTGGGGCCAACGTCCTGACTTTC. Translating gives CVTLSSGANVLTF.

CDR3 bases: TGCAGCGTCGCGGAGCAGGAATGGGAAAAACTGTTTTTT. Residues: CSVAEQEWEKLFF. This chain connects TRBV29-1 to TRBJ1-4; no clear D gene. V lost 6 bases and J 8 bases, leaving 16 bases between the germline ends. CDR1 SQVTM and CDR2 ANQGSEA come from the germline V gene. CDR3 length: 13 residues.

The chain is built from TRBV11-2 and TRBJ1-2; TRBD1 aligns across 12 bases. The CDR3 sequence is 16 residues long. Germline V gives CDR1 SGHAT, CDR2 FQNNGV. Trimming removed 2 bases from V and 7 bases from J; junction bases left unmatched: 8. This CDR3 reads CASSLRGTGGAGGYTF. As DNA, the CDR3 is TGTGCCAGCAGCTTAAGGGGGACAGGGGGCGCGGGTGGCTACACCTTC.

CDR3 sequence (DNA): TGTGCCAGCAGCTTACAGTCCCCATACGGAAACACCATATATTTT. It codes for CASSLQSPYGNTIYF. The chain carries TRBV11-3 and TRBJ1-3; D gene ambiguous. The V end was cut by 2 bases, the J end by 4 bases, with 12 bases between. CDR1 and CDR2 (germline): SGHNT, YENEEA. The CDR3 is 15 amino acids.

In DNA form, the CDR3 reads TGTGCCAGCAGCCAAGAAAAACCTTCCGCCTTCTCTGGAAACACCATATATTTT. Protein product: CASSQEKPSAFSGNTIYF. The chain has TRBV4-2 and TRBJ1-3; D uncertain. Looked up from germline, CDR1 is LGHNA and CDR2 is YNFKEQ. The CDR3 covers 18 residues. V lost 0 bases to trimming and J lost 0 bases, with 15 bases between them.

The chain is built from TRBV4-1 and TRBJ2-1, with TRBD2 identical over 12 bases. Trimming at V came to 0 bases and at J to 9 bases, leaving 9 bases not matched to a gene. Germline lookup yields CDR1 MGHRA and CDR2 YSYEKL. The CDR3 consists of 17 residues. The CDR3 spells CASSQDHSSGRAAEQFF. CDR3 DNA: TGCGCCAGCAGCCAAGATCATTCTAGCGGGAGGGCGGCTGAGCAGTTCTTC.

CDR3 residues: CASSLDTYEQYF. The CDR3 nucleotides read TGTGCCAGCAGCCTGGACACATACGAGCAGTACTTC. The chain uses TRBV7-9 and TRBJ2-7, with D maybe TRBD1 (5 bases). Germline V gene sequence: CDR1 SEHNR, CDR2 FQNEAQ (reference sequence). The V gene lost 5 bases and the J gene lost 4 bases, with 9 bases spanning the gap. There are 12 residues in the CDR3.

Written as DNA, the CDR3 is TGTGCCAGCAGCTTAGATTCAGGGGGAACTTTCTTT. Residues: CASSLDSGGTFF. This chain connects TRBV7-2 to TRBJ1-1; 7 bases align to TRBD1. The CDR3 length is 12 residues. Losses at the gene ends were 1 base for V and 12 bases for J; bases not matched to a gene: 5. CDR1 and CDR2 (germline): SGHTA, FQGNSA.

The J gene is TRBJ1-4, the V gene TRBV5-6; no clear D gene. This CDR3 region has 13 residues. Looked up from germline, CDR1 is SGHDT and CDR2 is YYEEEE. Trimming took off 0 bases at V and 12 bases at J, with 12 bases between the two ends. Here the CDR3 DNA reads TGTGCCAGCAGCTTGGCAAATTACGGGGAACTGTTTTTT. Protein sequence: CASSLANYGELFF.

The chain is built from TRBV27 and TRBJ1-6; TRBD1 agrees at 9 bases. Trimming took 4 bases from V and 11 from J; bases not matched to a gene: 3. The CDR3 is 13 amino acids. The germline V gene encodes CDR1 MNHEY and CDR2 SMNVEV (reference sequence). CDR3 coding DNA: TGTGCCAGCAGTTCAGGACAGGGGCCACCCCTCCACTTT. It translates to CASSSGQGPPLHF.

CDR3 coding DNA: TGTGCCAGTAGTATAGAACCCCCATATTTGGTGACTTTCTTT. This encodes CASSIEPPYLVTFF. The V and J genes are TRBV19 and TRBJ1-1; D not resolved. V was clipped by 0 bases and J by 12 bases, with 17 bases between them. This CDR3 has 14 residues. The germline gives CDR1 LNHDA, CDR2 SQIVND (reference sequence).